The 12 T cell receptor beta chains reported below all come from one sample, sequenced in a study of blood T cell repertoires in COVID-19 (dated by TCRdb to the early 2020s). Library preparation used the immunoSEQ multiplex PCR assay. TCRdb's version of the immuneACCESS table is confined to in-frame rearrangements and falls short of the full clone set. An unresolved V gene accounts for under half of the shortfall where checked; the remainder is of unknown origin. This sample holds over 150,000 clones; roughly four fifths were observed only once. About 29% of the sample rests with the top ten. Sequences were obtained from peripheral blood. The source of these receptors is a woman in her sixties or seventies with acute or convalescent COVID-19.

In DNA form, the CDR3 reads TGTGCCAGCAGTGACCCGGGACAGGGGGATGAAAAACTGTTTTTT. Protein sequence: CASSDPGQGDEKLFF. The chain carries TRBV6-4 and TRBJ1-4; TRBD1 agrees at 11 bases. Germline CDR1 MRHNA, CDR2 SNTAGT. The V gene end was trimmed by 2 bases and the J gene end by 6 bases; junction bases not matched to a gene: 2. The CDR3 extends over 15 amino acids.

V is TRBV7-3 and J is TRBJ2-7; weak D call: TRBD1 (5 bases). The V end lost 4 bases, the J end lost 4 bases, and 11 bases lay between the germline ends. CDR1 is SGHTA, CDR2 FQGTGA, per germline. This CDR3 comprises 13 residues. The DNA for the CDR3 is TGTGCCAGCAGCTCTTATACAGGATACGAGCAGTACTTC. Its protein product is CASSSYTGYEQYF.

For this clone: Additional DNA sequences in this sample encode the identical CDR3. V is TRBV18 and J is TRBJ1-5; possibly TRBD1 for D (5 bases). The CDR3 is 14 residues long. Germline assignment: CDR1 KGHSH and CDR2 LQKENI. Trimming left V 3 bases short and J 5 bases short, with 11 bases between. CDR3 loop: CASSPGGRDQPQHF. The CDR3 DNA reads TGTGCCAGCTCACCGGGGGGGAGAGATCAGCCCCAGCATTTT.

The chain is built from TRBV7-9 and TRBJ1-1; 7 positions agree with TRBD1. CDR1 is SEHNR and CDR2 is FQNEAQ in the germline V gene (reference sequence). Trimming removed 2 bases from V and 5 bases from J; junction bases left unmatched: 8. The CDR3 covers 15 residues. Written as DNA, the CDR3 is TGTGCCAGCAGCTTATACAACAGGGGACAAACTGAAGCTTTCTTT. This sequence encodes CASSLYNRGQTEAFF.

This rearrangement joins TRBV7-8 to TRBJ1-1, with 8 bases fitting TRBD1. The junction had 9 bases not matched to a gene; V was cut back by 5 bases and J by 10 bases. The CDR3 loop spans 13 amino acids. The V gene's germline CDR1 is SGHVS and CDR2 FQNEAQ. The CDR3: CASSLGQGRGAFF. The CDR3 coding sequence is TGTGCCAGCAGCCTCGGACAGGGTCGGGGAGCTTTCTTT.

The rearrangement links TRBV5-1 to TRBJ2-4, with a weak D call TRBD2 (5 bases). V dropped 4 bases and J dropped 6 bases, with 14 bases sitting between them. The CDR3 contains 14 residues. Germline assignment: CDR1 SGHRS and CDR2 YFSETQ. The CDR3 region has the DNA TGCGCCAGCAGCCACGGGGTTCTGGGAAACATTCAGTACTTC. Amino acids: CASSHGVLGNIQYF.

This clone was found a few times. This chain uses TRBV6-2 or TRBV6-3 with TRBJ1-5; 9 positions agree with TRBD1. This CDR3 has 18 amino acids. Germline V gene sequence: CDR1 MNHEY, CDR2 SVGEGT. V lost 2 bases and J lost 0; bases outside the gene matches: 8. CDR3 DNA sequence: TGTGCCAGCAGTTACGGGACAGGGACGTCGGCTAGCAATCAGCCCCAGCATTTT. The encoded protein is CASSYGTGTSASNQPQHF.

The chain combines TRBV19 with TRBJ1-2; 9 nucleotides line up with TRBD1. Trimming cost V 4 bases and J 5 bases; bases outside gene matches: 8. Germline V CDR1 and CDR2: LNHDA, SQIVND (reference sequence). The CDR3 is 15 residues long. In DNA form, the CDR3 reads TGTGCCAGTAGTACTCCGGGACAGGGTGGATATGGCTACACCTTC. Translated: CASSTPGQGGYGYTF.

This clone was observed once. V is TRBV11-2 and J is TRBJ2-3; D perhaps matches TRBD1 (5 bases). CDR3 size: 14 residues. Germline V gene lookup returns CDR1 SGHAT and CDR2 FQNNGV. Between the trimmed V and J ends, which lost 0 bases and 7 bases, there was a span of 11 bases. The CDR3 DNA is TGTGCCAGCAGCTTAGAGCTGGCAGGGAATACGCAGTATTTT. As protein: CASSLELAGNTQYF.

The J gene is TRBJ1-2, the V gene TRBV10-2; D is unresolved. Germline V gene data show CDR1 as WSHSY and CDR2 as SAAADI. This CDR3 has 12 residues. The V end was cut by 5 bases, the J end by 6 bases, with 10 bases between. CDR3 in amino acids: CASSTYLNGYTF. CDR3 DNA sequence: TGCGCCAGCAGTACTTACCTGAATGGCTACACCTTC.

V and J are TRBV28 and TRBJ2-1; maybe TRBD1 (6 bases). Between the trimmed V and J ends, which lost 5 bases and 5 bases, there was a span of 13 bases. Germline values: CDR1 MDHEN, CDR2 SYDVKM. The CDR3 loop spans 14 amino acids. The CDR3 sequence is CASSASNRDNEQFF. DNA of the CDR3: TGTGCCAGCAGTGCCTCCAACAGGGACAATGAGCAGTTCTTC.

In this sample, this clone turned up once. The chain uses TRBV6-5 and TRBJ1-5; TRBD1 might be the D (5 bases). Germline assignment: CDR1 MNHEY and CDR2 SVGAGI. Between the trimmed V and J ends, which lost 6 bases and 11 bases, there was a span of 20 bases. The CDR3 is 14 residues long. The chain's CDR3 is CASRAGSVGGSQHF. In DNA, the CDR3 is TGTGCCAGCAGAGCAGGGTCCGTCGGGGGGTCCCAGCATTTT.